Given below is one TCR beta chain in context. The target antigen is unknown. These data belong to a study of post-analysis software for immune sequencing data. Study results and limitations: A handful of TRBV segments were significantly more frequent in patients than in controls. TRBV5-6, TRBV5-1 and TRBV20-1 were among these segments. Co-batched samples clustered tightly together by F measure.

With 6 bases clipped from V and 2 bases from J, the junction kept 4 bases outside the gene matches. This CDR3 has 15 residues. Unique molecular identifiers tagged the TCR beta cDNA libraries. The yield from roughly 1 to 10 million T cells was roughly 500,000 cDNA molecules in total. TCRdb itself ran the PCR reads through MiXCR, one entry per CDR3 protein. Of roughly 570,000 distinct CDR3 sequences in the sample, around 36% are singletons; the top ten hold roughly 6%. The V gene is TRBV12-3 or TRBV12-4, the J gene TRBJ1-4; 9 nucleotides line up with TRBD1. The source is a girl aged 2-17 years with multiple sclerosis. The specimen was blood. The CDR3 DNA reads as TGTGCCAGCAGACAAGGACAGGGGACTAATGAAAAACTGTTTTTT. Translated: CASRQGQGTNEKLFF.